A single sample is the source of the 16 T cell receptor beta chains below, sequenced in a study of response to subunit inactivated influenza vaccine. One entry per CDR3 protein results from TCRdb running MiXCR on the RT-PCR reads. Among under 550,000 distinct CDR3 sequences listed, 7.5% to 8.5% were seen once. Sample: PBMCs from blood, taken roughly 24 months after vaccination. These receptors all come from a man aged 50 to 75 who received an inactivated influenza vaccine.

V usage is TRBV19 and J usage is TRBJ2-7; D ambiguous. The CDR3 has 13 residues. V shed 3 bases and J shed 1 base, with 7 bases lying between them. Germline CDR1 LNHDA, CDR2 SQIVND (reference sequence). CDR3 residues: CASSITESYEQYF. In DNA form, the CDR3 reads TGTGCCAGTAGTATTACTGAATCCTACGAGCAGTACTTC.

The rearrangement links TRBV9 to TRBJ2-3, with a tentative D call TRBD2 (6 bases). V lost 4 bases and J 4 bases, leaving 16 bases between the germline ends. Germline-derived CDR1 and CDR2 are SGDLS and YYNGEE. CDR3 length equals 15 residues. CDR3 protein: CASSTRLDTSDTQYF. The CDR3, as DNA: TGTGCCAGCAGCACGCGACTAGATACCTCAGATACGCAGTATTTT.

This clonotype was seen a few times. The rearrangement uses TRBV30 and TRBJ1-1; D not resolved. The length of the CDR3 is 12 residues. Looked up from germline, CDR1 is GTSNPN and CDR2 is SVGIG (reference sequence). Trimming shortened V by 0 bases and J by 6 bases, and 8 bases separated the two germline ends. In DNA, the CDR3 is TGTGCCTGGAGTGTACTCGGGTCTGAAGCTTTCTTT. Its protein product is CAWSVLGSEAFF. The whole variable domain, filled in from reference TRBV30 and TRBJ1-1, reads SQTIHQWPATLVQPVGSPLSLECTVEGTSNPNLYWYRQAAGRGLQLLFYSVGIGQISSEVPQNLSASRPQDRQFILSSKKLLLSDSGFYLCAWSVLGSEAFFGQGTRLTVV.

The sample holds many counts of this clonotype. The rearrangement joins TRBV12-3 or TRBV12-4 to TRBJ1-2, with 8 bases identical to TRBD1. There are 14 residues in the CDR3. Trimming removed 2 bases from V and 4 bases from J; junction bases left unmatched: 3. CDR3 nucleotide sequence: TGTGCCAGCAGTTTAACTGGGACAGGCTATGGCTACACCTTC. Translating gives CASSLTGTGYGYTF.

This clonotype has a count of ten or more. The chain links TRBV4-2 to TRBJ1-2; possibly TRBD1 for D (5 bases). The CDR3 totals 14 residues. Trimming cost V 0 bases and J 4 bases, with 9 bases left between them. Germline V lookup: CDR1 LGHNA, CDR2 YNFKEQ. The chain's CDR3 is CASSQDRTPYGYTF. In DNA form, the CDR3 reads TGTGCCAGCAGCCAAGATCGGACACCCTATGGCTACACCTTC.

This clonotype was recorded many times. This rearrangement joins TRBV29-1 to TRBJ2-7, with D perhaps TRBD2 (6 bases). Germline lookup yields CDR1 SQVTM and CDR2 ANQGSEA. The V and J ends lost 4 bases and 1 base respectively, with 14 bases between them. The CDR3 is 14 amino acids. CDR3 sequence reads: CSVGGVIGSYEQYF. The CDR3 DNA is TGCAGCGTTGGCGGGGTTATCGGATCCTACGAGCAGTACTTC.

The chain uses TRBV20-1 and TRBJ2-1; 14 bases align to TRBD2. Germline loops: CDR1 DFQATT, CDR2 SNEGSKA (reference sequence). Germline trimming cut 6 bases from V and 14 bases from J; bases unmatched to any gene: 6. There are 12 residues in the CDR3. In DNA form, the CDR3 reads TGCAGTGCCCAAGGGACTAGCGGGAGTAAGTTCTTC. It encodes CSAQGTSGSKFF.

This clonotype has only a few counts. The rearrangement links TRBV30 to TRBJ2-1; D gene uncertain. V shed 3 bases and J shed 8 bases, with 8 bases lying between them. The germline gives CDR1 GTSNPN, CDR2 SVGIG (reference sequence). The CDR3 spans 11 residues. The CDR3, as DNA: TGTGCCTGGAGGCGCGTCTATGAGCAGTTCTTC. As protein: CAWRRVYEQFF.

This clonotype was seen a handful of times. The chain is built from TRBV10-3 and TRBJ2-6, with TRBD1 matching over 7 bases. CDR3 length: 17 residues. Germline V lookup: CDR1 ENHRY, CDR2 SYGVKD. With V trimmed by 0 bases and J by 3 bases, 5 bases remained unmatched. This CDR3 reads CAISESLGGHGANVLTF. CDR3 sequence (DNA): TGTGCCATCAGTGAGTCCTTAGGGGGCCATGGGGCCAACGTCCTGACTTTC.

This clonotype was counted many times. This chain joins TRBV7-9 and TRBJ2-7; D gene ambiguous. Trimming left V 7 bases short and J 4 bases short, with 11 bases between. This CDR3 contains 12 residues. Germline CDR1 and CDR2: SEHNR and FQNEAQ (reference sequence). The CDR3: CASTVSVYEQYF. The CDR3, as DNA: TGTGCCAGCACCGTGTCGGTGTACGAGCAGTACTTC.

This clonotype was counted between two and nine times. The rearrangement joins TRBV9 to TRBJ2-5; 7 positions match TRBD2. CDR3 length equals 17 residues. Germline CDR1 and CDR2: SGDLS and YYNGEE. Trimming removed 0 bases from V and 5 bases from J; junction bases left unmatched: 13. Here the CDR3 reads CASSVASGVPSGETQYF. CDR3 bases: TGTGCCAGCAGCGTAGCTAGCGGAGTGCCTTCGGGTGAGACCCAGTACTTC.

A few counts support this clonotype. V and J are TRBV20-1 and TRBJ1-2; D is ambiguous. Per the germline V gene, CDR1 is DFQATT and CDR2 is SNEGSKA (reference sequence). The V end lost 6 bases, the J end lost 4 bases, and 15 bases lay between the germline ends. The CDR3 loop spans 13 amino acids. The CDR3 reads CSARSGASYGYTF. In DNA, the CDR3 is TGCAGTGCCAGGTCGGGCGCAAGCTATGGCTACACCTTC.

This clonotype was counted at least ten times. V is TRBV6-5 and J is TRBJ2-3; no reliable D call. The CDR3 runs to 12 residues. V lost 8 bases and J lost 9, with 15 bases in between. The germline V gene has CDR1 MNHEY and CDR2 SVGAGI. As DNA, the CDR3 is TGTGCCAGCGGGCTATATAGTGGGACGCAGTATTTT. Amino acid sequence: CASGLYSGTQYF.

CDR3 in DNA: TGCAGTGCTATCTTTGCGAACACCGGGGAGCTGTTTTTT. It codes for CSAIFANTGELFF. The V gene is TRBV20-1, the J gene TRBJ2-2; no reliable D call. The CDR3 runs 13 residues. V lost 4 bases and J lost 0, with 6 bases in between. Per germline, CDR1 DFQATT and CDR2 SNEGSKA (reference sequence).

This clonotype was counted many times. The rearrangement links TRBV9 to TRBJ2-2; D is unresolved. Germline CDR1 SGDLS, CDR2 YYNGEE. This CDR3 spans 17 amino acids. V lost 4 bases to trimming and J lost 5 bases, with 21 bases between them. CDR3: CASSPRWAVLSTGELFF. CDR3 in DNA: TGTGCCAGCAGCCCACGGTGGGCCGTTCTTAGTACCGGGGAGCTGTTTTTT.

At least ten counts were recorded for this clonotype. The CDR3 spells CASSLVLGLRETQYF. The CDR3, as DNA: TGTGCCAGCAGCTTGGTATTGGGGCTGCGAGAGACCCAGTACTTC. The chain combines TRBV5-5 with TRBJ2-5; D perhaps matches TRBD1 (5 bases). This CDR3 spans 15 amino acids. The germline gives CDR1 SGHKS, CDR2 YYEKEE (reference sequence). Trimming shortened V by 0 bases and J by 4 bases, and 13 bases separated the two germline ends.